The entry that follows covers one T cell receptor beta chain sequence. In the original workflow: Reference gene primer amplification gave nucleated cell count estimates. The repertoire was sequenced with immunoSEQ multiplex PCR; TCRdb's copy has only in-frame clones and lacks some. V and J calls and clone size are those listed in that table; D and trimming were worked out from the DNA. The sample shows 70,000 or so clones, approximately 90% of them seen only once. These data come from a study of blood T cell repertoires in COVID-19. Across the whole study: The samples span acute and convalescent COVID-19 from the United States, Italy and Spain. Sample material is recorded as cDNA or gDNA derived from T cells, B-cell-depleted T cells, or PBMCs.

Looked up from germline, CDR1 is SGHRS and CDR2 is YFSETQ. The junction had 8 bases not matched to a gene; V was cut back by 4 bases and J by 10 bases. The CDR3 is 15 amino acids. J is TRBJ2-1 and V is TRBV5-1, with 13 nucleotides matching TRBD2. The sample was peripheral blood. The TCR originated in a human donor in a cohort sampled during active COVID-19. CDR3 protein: CASSQLAGGLAEQFF. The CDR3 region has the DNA TGCGCCAGCAGCCAACTAGCGGGAGGGCTCGCGGAGCAGTTCTTC.